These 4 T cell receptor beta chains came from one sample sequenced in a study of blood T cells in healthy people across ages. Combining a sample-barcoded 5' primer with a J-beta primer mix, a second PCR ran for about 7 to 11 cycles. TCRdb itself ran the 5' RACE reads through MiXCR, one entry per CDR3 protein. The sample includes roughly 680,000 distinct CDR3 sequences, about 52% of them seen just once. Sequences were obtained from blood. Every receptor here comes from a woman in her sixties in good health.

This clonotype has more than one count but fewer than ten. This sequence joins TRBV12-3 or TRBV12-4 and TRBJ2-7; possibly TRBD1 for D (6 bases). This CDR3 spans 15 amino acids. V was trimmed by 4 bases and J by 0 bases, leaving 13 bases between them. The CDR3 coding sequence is TGTGCCAGCAGTTCATCTACAGGGACCTCCTACGAGCAGTACTTC. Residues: CASSSSTGTSYEQYF.

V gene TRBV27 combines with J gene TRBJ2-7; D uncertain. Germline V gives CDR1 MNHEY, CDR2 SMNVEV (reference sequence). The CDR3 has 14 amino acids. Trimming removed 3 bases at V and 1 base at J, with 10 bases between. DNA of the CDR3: TGTGCCAGCAGTTTCGCCCTCGGGTCCTACGAGCAGTACTTC. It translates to CASSFALGSYEQYF.

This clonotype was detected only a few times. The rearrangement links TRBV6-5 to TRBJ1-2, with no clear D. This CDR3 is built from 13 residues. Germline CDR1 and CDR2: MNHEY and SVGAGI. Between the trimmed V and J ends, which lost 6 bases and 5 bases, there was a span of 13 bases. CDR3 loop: CASSPGPLYGYTF. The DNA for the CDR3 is TGTGCCAGCAGCCCCGGACCCTTATATGGCTACACCTTC.

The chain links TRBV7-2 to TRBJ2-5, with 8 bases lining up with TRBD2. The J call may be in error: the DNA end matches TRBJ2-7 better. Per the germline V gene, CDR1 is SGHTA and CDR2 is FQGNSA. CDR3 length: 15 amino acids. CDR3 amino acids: CASSWKAGENDEQYF. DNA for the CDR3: TGTGCCAGCAGCTGGAAAGCGGGAGAGAACGACGAGCAGTACTTC.